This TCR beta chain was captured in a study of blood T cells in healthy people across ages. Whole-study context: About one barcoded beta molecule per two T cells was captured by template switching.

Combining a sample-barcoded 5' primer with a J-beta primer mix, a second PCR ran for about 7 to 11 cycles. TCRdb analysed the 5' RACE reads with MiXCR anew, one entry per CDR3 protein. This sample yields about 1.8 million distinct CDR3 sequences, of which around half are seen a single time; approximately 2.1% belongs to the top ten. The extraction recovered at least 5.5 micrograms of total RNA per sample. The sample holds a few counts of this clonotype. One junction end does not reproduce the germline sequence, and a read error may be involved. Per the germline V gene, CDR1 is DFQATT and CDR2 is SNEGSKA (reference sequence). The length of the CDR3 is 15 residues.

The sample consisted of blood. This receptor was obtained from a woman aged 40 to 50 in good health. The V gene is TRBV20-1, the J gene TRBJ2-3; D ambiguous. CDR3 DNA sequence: TGCAGTGCGAGAGACCGTAGGGTGGGCACAGATACGCAGTATTTT. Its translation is CSARDRRVGTDTQYF.